What follows are 24 T cell receptor beta chains derived from one specimen sequenced in a study of shared clonotypes between healthy human individuals. Naive CD8 cells lacked CD45RO and underwent positive selection for CCR7, leaving out terminally differentiated effector memory CD45RA+ cells. Here immunoSEQ multiplex PCR was the method, and the copy in TCRdb shows in-frame clones only, minus some. The sample holds millions of clones; about 95% are singletons and the top ten take roughly 1.1%. Sequencing input: naive CD8+ T cells sorted from blood. Receptors were obtained from a man between 18 and 29 years old in good health.

The rearrangement joins TRBV27 to TRBJ2-2; D assignment may be TRBD1 or TRBD2 (5 bases each). V was shortened by 3 bases and J by 7 bases, with 18 bases between the two germline ends. Per the germline V gene, CDR1 is MNHEY and CDR2 is SMNVEV (reference sequence). The CDR3 is 16 amino acids. Here the CDR3 reads CASSFQGVSSYGELFF. The DNA for the CDR3 is TGTGCCAGCAGTTTCCAGGGAGTTAGCTCGTACGGGGAGCTGTTTTTT.

V usage is TRBV7-2 and J usage is TRBJ2-7; D call uncertain. The CDR3 runs to 19 residues. Germline V gene sequence: CDR1 SGHTA, CDR2 FQGNSA. Trimming removed 5 bases from V and 4 bases from J, with 30 bases in between. CDR3 DNA: TGTGCCAGCAGCACCCCAGATACCTTCGACCCCGAATGGTTGTACGAGCAGTACTTC. Translating gives CASSTPDTFDPEWLYEQYF.

V and J are TRBV30 and TRBJ1-4; 7 bases are shared with TRBD1. The CDR3 is made up of 14 amino acids. The trim removed 4 bases at V and 7 bases at J, leaving 9 bases unmatched. Germline V gene lookup returns CDR1 GTSNPN and CDR2 SVGIG (reference sequence). The CDR3, as DNA: TGTGCCTGGACTGCGGGGCAGGGGGGTGAAAAACTGTTTTTT. The encoded protein is CAWTAGQGGEKLFF.

The chain recombines TRBV25-1 with TRBJ2-7, with TRBD1 matching 8 bases. CDR1 is MGHDK, CDR2 SYGVNS, per germline. The CDR3 covers 17 residues. The trim removed 0 bases at V and 2 bases at J, leaving 9 bases unmatched. CDR3 loop: CASSEYYWTGSTYEQYF. The DNA for the CDR3 is TGTGCCAGCAGTGAATACTATTGGACAGGGTCTACCTACGAGCAGTACTTC.

The chain carries TRBV7-2 and TRBJ1-2; 9 positions match TRBD1. CDR1 is SGHTA and CDR2 is FQGNSA in the germline V gene. V lost 4 bases, J lost 3 bases, and 6 bases stayed unmatched. The CDR3 spans 15 residues. The CDR3 loop reads CASSSGTGGDYGYTF. DNA of the CDR3: TGTGCCAGCAGCTCTGGAACAGGGGGCGACTATGGCTACACCTTC.

V gene TRBV4-1 combines with J gene TRBJ2-7, with 10 positions matching TRBD1. This CDR3 is built from 16 residues. V lost 3 bases, J lost 2 bases, and 7 bases stayed unmatched. Germline CDR1 and CDR2: MGHRA and YSYEKL. Written as DNA, the CDR3 is TGCGCCAGCAGCCATGACCGGGACAGGGGAACCTACGAGCAGTACTTC. Its protein product is CASSHDRDRGTYEQYF.

This sequence joins TRBV19 and TRBJ2-1; 10 bases agree with TRBD2. V lost 4 bases and J lost 12; bases outside the gene matches: 6. CDR3 length equals 13 residues. Germline-derived CDR1 and CDR2 are LNHDA and SQIVND (reference sequence). This CDR3 reads CASSTGLAEWQFF. CDR3 bases: TGTGCCAGTAGTACTGGACTAGCGGAATGGCAGTTCTTC.

This rearrangement joins TRBV11-2 to TRBJ2-3; 9 bases match TRBD1. Unmatched junction bases numbered 7, after V lost 1 base and J lost 5 bases. Germline CDR1 reads SGHAT; CDR2 reads FQNNGV. This CDR3 has 16 amino acids. DNA of the CDR3: TGTGCCAGCAGCTTAGGGACAGGGGTGCTGGGAGATACGCAGTATTTT. Translated, it gives CASSLGTGVLGDTQYF.

The rearrangement links TRBV30 to TRBJ1-1; D is perhaps TRBD1 (6 bases). The CDR3 runs to 11 residues. Deletions cut 3 bases from V and 8 bases from J, with 10 bases between. Germline V CDR1 and CDR2: GTSNPN, SVGIG (reference sequence). The CDR3, as DNA: TGTGCCTGGAGAGGGGGGGGCGAAGCTTTCTTT. Translated, it gives CAWRGGGEAFF. The entire variable domain, with the rest obtained from reference TRBV30 and TRBJ1-1, is as follows: SQTIHQWPATLVQPVGSPLSLECTVEGTSNPNLYWYRQAAGRGLQLLFYSVGIGQISSEVPQNLSASRPQDRQFILSSKKLLLSDSGFYLCAWRGGGEAFFGQGTRLTVV.

This clone came up once. The genes are TRBV5-6 and TRBJ2-5; D is perhaps TRBD1 or TRBD2 (5 bases each). Germline CDR1 and CDR2: SGHDT and YYEEEE. V gave up 0 bases and J gave up 7 bases, with 13 bases separating them. The CDR3 runs 14 residues. The CDR3 reads CASSLGDLEGTQYF. DNA for the CDR3: TGTGCCAGCAGCTTGGGGGACCTAGAAGGGACCCAGTACTTC.

The chain has TRBV9 and TRBJ2-7; 9 positions agree with TRBD1. Germline V CDR1 and CDR2: SGDLS, YYNGEE. Trimming cost V 1 base and J 3 bases; bases outside gene matches: 5. The CDR3 runs 15 residues. The CDR3 sequence is CASSVMRTGVYEQYF. The CDR3 DNA is TGTGCCAGCAGCGTAATGCGGACAGGGGTCTACGAGCAGTACTTC. The full variable domain, completed using reference TRBV9 and TRBJ2-7, is DSGVTQTPKHLITATGQRVTLRCSPRSGDLSVYWYQQSLDQGLQFLIQYYNGEERAKGNILERFSAQQFPDLHSELNLSSLELGDSALYFCASSVMRTGVYEQYFGPGTRLTVT.

The V call is TRBV5-6, the J call TRBJ2-7, with 7 bases identical to TRBD1. The CDR3 has 14 residues. V shed 2 bases and J 7 bases; nucleotides not matched to a gene: 9. Germline CDR1 reads SGHDT; CDR2 reads YYEEEE. CDR3 sequence: CASSFLTGKEEQYF. In DNA form, the CDR3 reads TGTGCCAGCAGCTTCCTGACAGGGAAAGAAGAGCAGTACTTC.

The chain joins TRBV6-1 to TRBJ2-5; tentatively, D is TRBD1 or TRBD2 (5 bases each). V lost 4 bases and J 5 bases, leaving 11 bases between the germline ends. CDR3 size: 13 residues. Germline V gives CDR1 MNHNS, CDR2 SASEGT. CDR3 sequence reads: CASSGGLGETQYF. The CDR3 DNA is TGTGCCAGCAGTGGGGGGTTGGGCGAGACCCAGTACTTC.

V gene TRBV6-1 combines with J gene TRBJ1-1, with D possibly TRBD1 on 5 matching bases. The germline CDR1 and CDR2 sequences are MNHNS and SASEGT. This CDR3 comprises 14 residues. The V end was cut by 7 bases, the J end by 1 base, with 13 bases between. DNA of the CDR3: TGTGCCAGCAATATGGCAGGGTGGAACACTGAAGCTTTCTTT. Translation gives CASNMAGWNTEAFF.

This chain joins TRBV23-1 and TRBJ2-6; D tentatively reads TRBD1 or TRBD2 (5 bases each). TRBV23-1 is annotated as an ORF whose role is uncertain. The CDR3 has 21 residues. V was trimmed by 6 bases and J by 0 bases, leaving 27 bases between them. CDR3 sequence: CASSPLRGTRGSSSGANVLTF. CDR3 coding DNA: TGCGCCAGCAGCCCCCTTAGGGGAACTAGAGGGTCCAGCTCTGGGGCCAACGTCCTGACTTTC.

The J gene is TRBJ2-1, the V gene TRBV27, with TRBD2 matching 11 bases. The V gene end was trimmed by 5 bases and the J gene end by 4 bases; junction bases not matched to a gene: 7. CDR1 is MNHEY and CDR2 is SMNVEV in the germline V gene (reference sequence). CDR3 length equals 16 residues. This CDR3 reads CASSPEGLADYNEQFF. CDR3 DNA sequence: TGTGCCAGCAGTCCGGAGGGACTAGCGGATTACAATGAGCAGTTCTTC.

The chain joins TRBV29-1 to TRBJ1-3, with D possibly being TRBD1 (6 bases). Germline values: CDR1 SQVTM, CDR2 ANQGSEA. This CDR3 spans 15 amino acids. V dropped 4 bases and J dropped 0 bases, with 13 bases sitting between them. Here the CDR3 reads CSVVATGNSGNTIYF. The DNA of the CDR3 is TGCAGCGTTGTAGCCACAGGGAACTCTGGAAACACCATATATTTT.

This chain uses TRBV6-5 with TRBJ1-1; 7 bases line up with TRBD1. The junction had 3 bases not matched to a gene; V was cut back by 2 bases and J by 3 bases. Germline values: CDR1 MNHEY, CDR2 SVGAGI. This CDR3 is 14 amino acids long. The CDR3 DNA reads TGTGCCAGCAGTTACGACAGGGAGGACACTGAAGCTTTCTTT. This encodes CASSYDREDTEAFF.

This sequence joins TRBV9 and TRBJ2-5; no definite D call. V gave up 3 bases and J gave up 5 bases, with 17 bases separating them. Germline V CDR1 and CDR2: SGDLS, YYNGEE. The CDR3 consists of 15 residues. This CDR3 is CASSGVGVDGETQYF. The DNA for the CDR3 is TGTGCCAGCAGCGGGGTTGGGGTAGACGGTGAGACCCAGTACTTC.

The chain couples TRBV11-2 to TRBJ1-4; TRBD1 agrees at 7 bases. This CDR3 has 16 amino acids. With V trimmed by 5 bases and J by 2 bases, 8 bases remained unmatched. The germline V gene encodes CDR1 SGHAT and CDR2 FQNNGV. DNA of the CDR3: TGTGCCAGCAGCAACCGACAGGGATGGACTAATGAAAAACTGTTTTTT. Translated, it gives CASSNRQGWTNEKLFF. The whole variable domain, remainder taken from reference TRBV11-2 and TRBJ1-4, is EAGVAQSPRYKIIEKRQSVAFWCNPISGHATLYWYQQILGQGPKLLIQFQNNGVVDDSQLPKDRFSAERLKGVDSTLKIQPAKLEDSAVYLCASSNRQGWTNEKLFFGSGTQLSVL.

The CDR3, as DNA: TGCGCCAGCAGCTTGGAAGGGCTTGGCTACACCTTC. Amino acids: CASSLEGLGYTF. The chain recombines TRBV5-1 with TRBJ1-2, with D unclear. With 0 bases removed from V and 7 bases from J, the gap between germline ends came to 7 bases. The CDR3 has 12 residues. Germline-derived CDR1 and CDR2 are SGHRS and YFSETQ.

V and J are TRBV6-5 and TRBJ1-2; 8 bases map to TRBD1. J gave up 4 bases and V 5 bases, and 9 bases lay outside the gene matches. The germline CDR1 and CDR2 sequences are MNHEY and SVGAGI. The CDR3 is made up of 15 amino acids. The CDR3 sequence is CASSGPRGLAYGYTF. The CDR3 DNA reads TGTGCCAGCAGTGGCCCCAGGGGGCTGGCCTATGGCTACACCTTC.

This rearrangement joins TRBV27 to TRBJ2-7; maybe TRBD2 (7 bases). Germline CDR1 reads MNHEY; CDR2 reads SMNVEV (reference sequence). This CDR3 spans 14 amino acids. V gave up 7 bases and J gave up 3 bases, with 16 bases separating them. CDR3 residues: CASKLGGVYYEQYF. CDR3 coding DNA: TGTGCCAGCAAACTAGGGGGGGTCTACTACGAGCAGTACTTC.

The genes are TRBV6-5 and TRBJ1-1; D uncertain. Germline CDR1 is MNHEY and CDR2 is SVGAGI. The CDR3 length is 13 residues. V dropped 0 bases and J dropped 6 bases, with 8 bases sitting between them. CDR3 residues: CASSYSLEAEAFF. The CDR3 nucleotides are TGTGCCAGCAGTTACTCGCTGGAGGCTGAAGCTTTCTTT.